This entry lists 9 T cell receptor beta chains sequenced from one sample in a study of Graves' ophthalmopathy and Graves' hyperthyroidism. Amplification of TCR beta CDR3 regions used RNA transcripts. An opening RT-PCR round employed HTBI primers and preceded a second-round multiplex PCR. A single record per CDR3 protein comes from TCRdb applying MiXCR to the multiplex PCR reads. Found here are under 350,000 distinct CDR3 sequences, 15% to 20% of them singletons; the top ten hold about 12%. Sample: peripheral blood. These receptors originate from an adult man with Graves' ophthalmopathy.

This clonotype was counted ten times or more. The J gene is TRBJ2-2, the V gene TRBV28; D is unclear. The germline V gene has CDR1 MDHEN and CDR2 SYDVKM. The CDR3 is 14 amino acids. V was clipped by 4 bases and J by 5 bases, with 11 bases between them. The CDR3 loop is CASSSPVRTGELFF. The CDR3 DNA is TGTGCCAGCAGTTCCCCCGTGAGAACCGGGGAGCTGTTTTTT.

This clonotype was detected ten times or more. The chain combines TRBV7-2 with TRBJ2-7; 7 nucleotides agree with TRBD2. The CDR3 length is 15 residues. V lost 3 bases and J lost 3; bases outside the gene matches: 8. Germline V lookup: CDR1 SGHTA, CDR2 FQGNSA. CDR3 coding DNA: TGTGCCAGCAGCTTGGTCTCTAGCGGATACTACGAGCAGTACTTC. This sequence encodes CASSLVSSGYYEQYF. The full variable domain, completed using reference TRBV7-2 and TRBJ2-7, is GAGVSQSPSNKVTEKGKDVELRCDPISGHTALYWYRQSLGQGLEFLIYFQGNSAPDKSGLPSDRFSAERTGGSVSTLTIQRTQQEDSAVYLCASSLVSSGYYEQYFGPGTRLTVT.

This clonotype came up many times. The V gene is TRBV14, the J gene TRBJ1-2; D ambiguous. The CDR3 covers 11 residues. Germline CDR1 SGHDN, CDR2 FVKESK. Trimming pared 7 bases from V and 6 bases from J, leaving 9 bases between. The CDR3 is CASTAGDGYTF. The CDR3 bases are TGTGCCAGCACCGCCGGCGATGGCTACACCTTC.

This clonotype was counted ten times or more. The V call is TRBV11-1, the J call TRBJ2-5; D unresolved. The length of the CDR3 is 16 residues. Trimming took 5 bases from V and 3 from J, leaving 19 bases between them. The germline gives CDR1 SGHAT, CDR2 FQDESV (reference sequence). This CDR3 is CASSKRRPDTKETQYF. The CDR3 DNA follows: TGTGCCAGCAGCAAAAGAAGGCCAGATACTAAAGAGACCCAGTACTTC.

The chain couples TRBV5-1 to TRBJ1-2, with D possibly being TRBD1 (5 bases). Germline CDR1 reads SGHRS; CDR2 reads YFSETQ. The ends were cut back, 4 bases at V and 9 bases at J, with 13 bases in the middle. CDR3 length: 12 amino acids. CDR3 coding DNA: TGCGCCAGCAGCCAGGACACCGATCGCTACACCTTC. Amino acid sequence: CASSQDTDRYTF.

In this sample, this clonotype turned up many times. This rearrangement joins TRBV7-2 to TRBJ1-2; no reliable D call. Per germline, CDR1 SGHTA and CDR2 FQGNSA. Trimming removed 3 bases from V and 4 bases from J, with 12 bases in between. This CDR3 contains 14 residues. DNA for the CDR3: TGTGCCAGCAGCTTGTCTCTGACATCCTATGGCTACACCTTC. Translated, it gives CASSLSLTSYGYTF.

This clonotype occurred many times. The CDR3 DNA follows: TGTGCCAGCAGCTCCAACAGGGGGAACACTGAAGCTTTCTTT. As protein: CASSSNRGNTEAFF. The rearrangement links TRBV7-2 to TRBJ1-1; 7 bases map to TRBD1. Trimming cost V 4 bases and J 1 base; bases outside gene matches: 3. The CDR3 spans 14 residues. Per the germline V gene, CDR1 is SGHTA and CDR2 is FQGNSA.

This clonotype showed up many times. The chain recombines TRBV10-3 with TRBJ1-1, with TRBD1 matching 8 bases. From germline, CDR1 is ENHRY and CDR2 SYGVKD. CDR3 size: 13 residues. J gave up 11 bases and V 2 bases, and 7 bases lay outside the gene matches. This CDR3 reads CAISERTGMTAFF. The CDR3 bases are TGTGCCATCAGTGAGCGGACAGGGATGACGGCTTTCTTT.

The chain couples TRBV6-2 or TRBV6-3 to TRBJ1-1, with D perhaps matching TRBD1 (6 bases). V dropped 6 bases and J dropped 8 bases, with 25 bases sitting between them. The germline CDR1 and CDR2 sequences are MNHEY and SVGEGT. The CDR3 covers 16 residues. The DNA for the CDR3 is TGTGCCAGCAGGGGACCCTACAGGGCGAGCCTAAAAGAAGCTTTCTTT. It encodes CASRGPYRASLKEAFF.